The T cell receptor beta chain described here comes from a study of T-cell reconstitution after alpha-beta-depleted transplantation in children. The germline V and J ends were trimmed by 8 bases and 0 bases, with 13 bases remaining between them. Germline assignment: CDR1 SQVTM and CDR2 ANQGSEA. The CDR3 totals 13 residues. The TCRbeta library incorporated unique molecular identifiers. A single record per CDR3 protein comes from TCRdb applying MiXCR to the PCR reads. This table holds approximately 250,000 distinct CDR3 sequences, more than 20% found once. Study-level results: Surviving recipient T cells and thymic progenitors accounted for the high day-60 TCRbeta diversity observed in some patients. Alpha-beta T cells present about two months after transplant were reported to originate from several hundred expanded graft clones. T cells produced anew were the main source of T-cell counts and diversity one year after transplant.

Turning to this clonotype: Its antigen remains unidentified.

This specimen consisted of PBMCs, obtained before TCRalphabeta/CD19-depleted stem cell transplant. The genes are TRBV29-1 and TRBJ1-1; D remains ambiguous. The receptor's source is a girl aged 2 to 10 with Fanconi anemia, due to receive a stem cell transplant. The CDR3 protein is CSILDGLNTEAFF. For the CDR3, the DNA is TGCAGCATACTGGACGGTCTGAACACTGAAGCTTTCTTT. Complete variable domain (other parts from reference TRBV29-1 and TRBJ1-1): SAVISQKPSRDICQRGTSLTIQCQVDSQVTMMFWYRQQPGQSLTLIATANQGSEATYESGFVIDKFPISRPNLTFSTLTVSNMSPEDSSIYLCSILDGLNTEAFFGQGTRLTVV.